A single sample gave rise to the 10 T cell receptor beta chains below, sequenced in a study of neoadjuvant anti-PD-1 for oral cavity cancer. Produced via immunoSEQ multiplex PCR; TCRdb's table is partial and in-frame only. The sample shows roughly 14,000 clones, 66% of them seen only once. Sequences were derived from PBMCs, sampled before nivolumab (anti-PD-1) treatment. Receptors originate from a person between 35 and 79 years old with oral cavity squamous cell carcinoma.

V and J are TRBV6-5 and TRBJ1-1; D gene ambiguous. V dropped 8 bases and J dropped 2 bases, with 18 bases sitting between them. In germline, CDR1 is MNHEY, CDR2 SVGAGI. CDR3 length: 15 amino acids. The CDR3 is CASRRDDLGNTEAFF. The DNA for the CDR3 is TGTGCCAGCCGAAGGGATGATTTGGGAAACACTGAAGCTTTCTTT.

The rearrangement links TRBV2 to TRBJ2-1; 7 nucleotides match TRBD2. The CDR3 is made up of 14 amino acids. Trimming at V came to 6 bases and at J to 5 bases, leaving 7 bases not matched to a gene. The germline V gene encodes CDR1 SNHLY and CDR2 FYNNEI. The CDR3 spells CASRPGLSNNEQFF. The CDR3 DNA reads TGTGCCAGCAGACCGGGACTATCAAACAATGAGCAGTTCTTC. The full variable domain, with the rest looked up from reference TRBV2 and TRBJ2-1, is EPEVTQTPSHQVTQMGQEVILRCVPISNHLYFYWYRQILGQKVEFLVSFYNNEISEKSEIFDDQFSVERPDGSNFTLKIRSTKLEDSAMYFCASRPGLSNNEQFFGPGTRLTVL.

J is TRBJ2-5 and V is TRBV7-9, with D perhaps given as TRBD1 or TRBD2 (5 bases each). This CDR3 is built from 12 residues. V was cut by 6 bases and J by 4 bases, with 9 bases left in between. The germline V gene has CDR1 SEHNR and CDR2 FQNEAQ (reference sequence). CDR3 sequence (DNA): TGTGCCAGCAGGTGGGGGACAGAGACCCAGTACTTC. Its translation: CASRWGTETQYF.

This clone was seen more than once but under ten times. The chain has TRBV29-1 and TRBJ2-7, with D hard to call. This CDR3 comprises 11 residues. CDR1 and CDR2 (germline): SQVTM, ANQGSEA. The V end was cut by 7 bases, the J end by 3 bases, with 10 bases between. The CDR3 bases are TGCAGCGCCATCTTTGGCTACGAGCAGTACTTC. It translates to CSAIFGYEQYF.

This chain links TRBV5-6 with TRBJ2-3; 7 nucleotides match TRBD1. Germline V lookup: CDR1 SGHDT, CDR2 YYEEEE. This CDR3 is 15 amino acids long. V lost 2 bases, J lost 2 bases, and 5 bases stayed unmatched. The CDR3 region is CASSFGQASTDTQYF. The CDR3, as DNA: TGTGCCAGCAGCTTTGGACAGGCTTCCACAGATACGCAGTATTTT.

This clone appeared a single time. This sequence joins TRBV5-1 and TRBJ2-7; 9 bases fit TRBD1. The CDR3 is 14 residues long. CDR1 and CDR2 (germline): SGHRS, YFSETQ. V lost 5 bases and J lost 2; bases outside the gene matches: 5. CDR3 amino acids: CASRGGTGTYEQYF. Here the CDR3 DNA reads TGCGCCAGCAGAGGGGGGACAGGGACCTACGAGCAGTACTTC.

The chain has TRBV28 and TRBJ2-5, with TRBD1 matching over 10 bases. Looked up from germline, CDR1 is MDHEN and CDR2 is SYDVKM. The CDR3 runs 16 residues. Unmatched junction bases numbered 10, after V lost 4 bases and J lost 5 bases. CDR3 protein: CASSSGGGTGDETQYF. The CDR3 DNA reads as TGTGCCAGCAGTTCCGGGGGCGGGACAGGGGACGAGACCCAGTACTTC.

The chain joins TRBV7-2 to TRBJ1-3; unclear D gene. Germline V lookup: CDR1 SGHTA, CDR2 FQGNSA. CDR3 length equals 13 residues. Trimming shortened V by 4 bases and J by 0 bases, and 4 bases separated the two germline ends. The CDR3 reads CASSSYSGNTIYF. In DNA form, the CDR3 reads TGTGCCAGCAGCTCATACTCTGGAAACACCATATATTTT.

V and J are TRBV11-3 and TRBJ2-1; TRBD2 agrees at 15 bases. The junction had 6 bases not matched to a gene; V was cut back by 0 bases and J by 0 bases. This CDR3 is built from 20 residues. The germline gives CDR1 SGHNT, CDR2 YENEEA. The CDR3 reads CASSLEGLAGGRSSYNEQFF. The CDR3 DNA is TGTGCCAGCAGCTTAGAAGGACTAGCGGGGGGGCGCAGCTCCTACAATGAGCAGTTCTTC.

This chain connects TRBV30 to TRBJ2-7, with D possibly being TRBD1 (6 bases). V was trimmed by 3 bases and J by 0 bases, leaving 12 bases between them. Germline assignment: CDR1 GTSNPN and CDR2 SVGIG (reference sequence). CDR3 size: 14 residues. CDR3: CAWRAGASSYEQYF. The CDR3 nucleotides are TGTGCCTGGAGGGCAGGGGCCAGCTCCTACGAGCAGTACTTC.